This T cell receptor (beta chain) was sequenced for a study of long-term antiretroviral therapy in people with HIV. With regard to this clone: Its matching antigen is unknown.

Overall study findings and caveats: The clones with expansion before ART were dominant in the repertoire at all time points. Diversity rose after ART but stayed below transplant donor controls.

Sequencing relied on immunoSEQ assay v3.0, run at survey level. Per-sample TRB depth target: about 35,000-50,000 T-cell genomes. Here immunoSEQ multiplex PCR was the method, and the copy in TCRdb shows in-frame clones only, minus some. The sample has 20,000 to 25,000 clones; about four fifths are singletons. Each specimen consisted of about 0.85-11 million cryopreserved PBMC prior to extraction of DNA. The V segment lost 4 bases and the J segment 3 bases; nucleotides outside the gene matches: 5. Germline V CDR1 and CDR2: KGHSH, LQKENI. CDR3 size: 15 residues. The receptor comes from a man aged 25 to 40 with HIV. The rearrangement joins TRBV18 to TRBJ2-1; 8 nucleotides align to TRBD1. Specimen: unsorted PBMCs, collected 1.5 years after starting antiretroviral therapy. CDR3 sequence reads: CASSLKGQDYNEQFF. DNA of the CDR3: TGTGCCAGCTCACTGAAGGGACAGGACTACAATGAGCAGTTCTTC. The complete variable domain, with remaining parts taken from reference TRBV18 and TRBJ2-1, reads NAGVMQNPRHLVRRRGQEARLRCSPMKGHSHVYWYRQLPEEGLKFMVYLQKENIIDESGMPKERFSAEFPKEGPSILRIQQVVRGDSAAYFCASSLKGQDYNEQFFGPGTRLTVL.